This T cell receptor beta chain was identified in a study of identical twins. The V end lost 6 bases, the J end lost 4 bases, and 12 bases lay between the germline ends. The CDR3 extends over 13 amino acids. Many counts were recorded for this clonotype. Each cDNA held unique molecular identifiers, and template switching gave it a universal primer site. TCRdb called the 5' RACE reads again in MiXCR, with one record for every CDR3 protein. There are about 220,000 distinct CDR3 sequences in the sample; under 8.5% occur only once, and roughly 15% lies in the top ten. These same data were also listed under a study on T cells expressing NK-cell markers.

Input material: CD8+ T cells sorted from blood. The V gene is TRBV12-3 or TRBV12-4, the J gene TRBJ1-1, with D possibly TRBD1 on 5 matching bases. This TCR came from a woman aged 18-29 years in good health. CDR3 residues: CASSLSGVTEAFF. Here the CDR3 DNA reads TGTGCCAGCAGCCTGTCGGGGGTCACTGAAGCTTTCTTT.